This paragraph covers one T cell receptor beta chain sequence. Its antigen is still unknown. The source of the sample is a study of T cell clonotyping in hematopoietic cell transplantation. Profiled with immunoSEQ multiplex PCR; TCRdb holds only in-frame clones, not every one. The sample shows tens of thousands of clones, about 96% of them seen only once. This CDR3 spans 12 amino acids. V gave up 2 bases and J gave up 10 bases, with 9 bases separating them. The germline CDR1 and CDR2 sequences are SGHTA and FQGNSA. Study results and limitations: Graft donor and pretransplant recipient Inverse Simpson Index values predicted broader posttransplant TCR diversity. At the given depth, recipient repertoires were over 95% de novo clonotypes. CD4 and CD8 repertoire contributions could not be separated without sorting.

The clonotype comes from a man younger than 40 in good health. Some clones in this sample may be carry-over from other donors' samples. The specimen sequenced was peripheral blood mononuclear cells. The rearrangement joins TRBV7-2 to TRBJ2-1; D not certain. The CDR3 spells CASSLKPHEQFF. CDR3 sequence (DNA): TGTGCCAGCAGCTTAAAACCCCACGAGCAGTTCTTC.